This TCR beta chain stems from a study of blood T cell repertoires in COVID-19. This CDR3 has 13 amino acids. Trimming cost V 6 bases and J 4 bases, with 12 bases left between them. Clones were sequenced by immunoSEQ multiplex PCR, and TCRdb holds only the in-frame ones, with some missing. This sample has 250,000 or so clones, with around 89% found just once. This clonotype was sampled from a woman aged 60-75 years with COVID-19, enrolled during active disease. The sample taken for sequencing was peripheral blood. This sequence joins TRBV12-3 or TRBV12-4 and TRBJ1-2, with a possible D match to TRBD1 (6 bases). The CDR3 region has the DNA TGTGCCAGCAGGGGGGCAGAGAGCTATGGCTACACCTTC. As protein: CASRGAESYGYTF.